This T cell receptor beta chain came from a study of blood T cell repertoires in COVID-19. Some clones are missing from TCRdb's copy, which holds only in-frame ones; the method was immunoSEQ multiplex PCR. The sample lists about 130,000 clones, about 90% seen once, with around 2.1% in the top ten. CDR1 is SGHVS, CDR2 FNYEAQ, per germline. Trimming took off 6 bases at V and 10 bases at J, with 4 bases between the two ends. The CDR3 loop spans 9 amino acids. The rearrangement links TRBV7-6 to TRBJ2-1; D is unclear. The source material was peripheral blood. This TCR came from a man aged 50 to 60 with COVID-19, enrolled during active disease. The CDR3 DNA reads TGTGCCAGCAGTCAGGAGCAGTTCTTC. This gives the protein CASSQEQFF. The full variable domain, in which reference TRBV7-6 and TRBJ2-1 provide the parts outside the CDR3, is GAGVSQSPRYKVTKRGQDVALRCDPISGHVSLYWYRQALGQGPEFLTYFNYEAQQDKSGLPNDRFSAERPEGSISTLTIQRTEQRDSAMYRCASSQEQFFGPGTRLTVL.